This T cell receptor (beta chain) was recovered during a study of cytomegalovirus exposure and HLA in healthy donors. Points from the study as a whole: Most TCR sequences proved rare, with some public TCRs found in many donors. Overall, under 200 TCR beta chains were annotated as cytomegalovirus-associated. In the approximately 130 validation repertoires, a later analysis found that first-cohort TCR clusters tended to co-occur. Per published reports, the classifier diagnosed cytomegalovirus status with high specificity and sensitivity.

As for this clone: The antigen is not known.

The CDR3 is 12 residues long. Germline CDR1 MNHNY, CDR2 SVGAGI (reference sequence). V lost 4 bases and J 12 bases, leaving 13 bases between the germline ends. Using immunoSEQ multiplex PCR, the repertoire was profiled, and TCRdb retains in-frame clones only, with some absent. The data show 250,000 to 350,000 clones, around 86% seen once. Sequencing was done on a sample of PBMCs. This receptor was taken from a woman aged 18-29 years in good health and CMV-seronegative. J is TRBJ2-1 and V is TRBV6-6; a possible D gene is TRBD2 (6 bases). The CDR3 DNA reads as TGTGCCAGCAGTTTCCCGGGGGAAGGGCAGTTCTTC. It codes for CASSFPGEGQFF.